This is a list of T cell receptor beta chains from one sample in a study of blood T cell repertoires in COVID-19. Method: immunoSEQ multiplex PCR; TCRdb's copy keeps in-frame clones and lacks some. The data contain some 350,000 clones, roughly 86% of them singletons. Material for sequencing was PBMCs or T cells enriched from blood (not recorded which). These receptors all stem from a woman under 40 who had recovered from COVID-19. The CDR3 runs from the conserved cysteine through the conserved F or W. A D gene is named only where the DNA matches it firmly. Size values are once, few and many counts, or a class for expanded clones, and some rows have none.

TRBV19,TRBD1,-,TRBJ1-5,CASSMGTGVGSNQPQHF,TGTGCCAGTAGTATGGGGACAGGAGTCGGTAGCAATCAGCCCCAGCATTTT
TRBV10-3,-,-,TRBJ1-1,CAIRDEGQPRTEAFF,TGTGCCATCAGGGACGAAGGACAGCCGCGGACTGAAGCTTTCTTT
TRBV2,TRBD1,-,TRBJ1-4,CASTLEAGGEKLFF,TGTGCCAGCACCCTCGAGGCAGGGGGGGAAAAACTGTTTTTT
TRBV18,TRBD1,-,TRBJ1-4,CASSLTGGGEKLFF,TGTGCCAGCTCACTGACAGGGGGCGGTGAAAAACTGTTTTTT
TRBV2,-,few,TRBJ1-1,CASRVDLNTEAFF,TGTGCCAGCAGAGTCGACTTGAACACTGAAGCTTTCTTT
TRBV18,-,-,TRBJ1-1,CASSAALMNTEAFF,TGTGCCAGCTCCGCGGCCCTTATGAACACTGAAGCTTTCTTT
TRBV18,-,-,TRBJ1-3,CASSPIIPSSGNTIYF,TGTGCCAGCTCACCGATAATCCCTAGCTCTGGAAACACCATATATTTT
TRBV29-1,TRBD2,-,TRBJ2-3,CSVISGGGWDTQYF,TGCAGCGTTATTAGCGGCGGGGGATGGGATACGCAGTATTTT
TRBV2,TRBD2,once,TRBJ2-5,CASRQLAGGGETQYF,TGTGCCAGCAGACAACTAGCGGGGGGAGGGGAGACCCAGTACTTC
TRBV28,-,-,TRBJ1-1,CASSYAGVWSINTEAFF,TGTGCCAGCAGTTATGCAGGGGTGTGGTCGATAAACACTGAAGCTTTCTTT
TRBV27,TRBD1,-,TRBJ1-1,CASHTGRGLNTEAFF,TGTGCCAGCCATACCGGTAGGGGGCTGAACACTGAAGCTTTCTTT
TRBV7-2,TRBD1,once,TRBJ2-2,CASSSGTANTGELFF,TGTGCCAGCAGCTCCGGGACAGCGAACACCGGGGAGCTGTTTTTT
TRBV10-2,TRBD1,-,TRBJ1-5,CASSDGTGGVQPQHF,TGCGCCAGCAGTGATGGGACAGGGGGCGTTCAGCCCCAGCATTTT
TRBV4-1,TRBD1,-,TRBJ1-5,CASSQGQGVNQPQHF,TGCGCCAGCAGCCAAGGGCAGGGGGTAAATCAGCCCCAGCATTTT
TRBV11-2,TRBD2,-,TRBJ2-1,CASSPRTSGGNEQFF,TGTGCCAGCAGCCCACGGACTAGCGGGGGTAATGAGCAGTTCTTC
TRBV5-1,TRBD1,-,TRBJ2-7,CASSLTGGPYEQYF,TGCGCCAGCAGCTTGACAGGGGGCCCCTACGAGCAGTACTTC
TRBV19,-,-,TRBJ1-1,CASSDIMNTEAFF,TGTGCCAGTAGTGACATTATGAACACTGAAGCTTTCTTT
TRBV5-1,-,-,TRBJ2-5,CASSQRIQETQYF,TGCGCCAGCAGCCAACGAATACAGGAGACCCAGTACTTC
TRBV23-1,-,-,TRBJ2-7,CASSPEQYF,TGCGCCAGCAGCCCAGAGCAGTACTTC
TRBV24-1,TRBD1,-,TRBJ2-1,CATSDRTGEGEQFF,TGTGCCACCAGTGATAGGACAGGGGAGGGTGAGCAGTTCTTC
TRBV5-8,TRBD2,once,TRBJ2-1,CASSLGLAREQFF,TGTGCCAGCAGCTTGGGACTAGCGCGTGAGCAGTTCTTC
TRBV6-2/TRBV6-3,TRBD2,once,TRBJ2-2,CASSYSGTSGGTGELFF,TGTGCCAGCAGTTACTCCGGGACTAGCGGGGGTACCGGGGAGCTGTTTTTT
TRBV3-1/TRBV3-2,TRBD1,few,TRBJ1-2,CASSQPGTGRYGYTF,TGTGCCAGCAGCCAACCCGGGACAGGCCGGTATGGCTACACCTTC
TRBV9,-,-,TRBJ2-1,CASSVEGLASLQDEQFF,TGTGCCAGCAGCGTAGAGGGGCTAGCGAGTCTCCAAGATGAGCAGTTCTTC
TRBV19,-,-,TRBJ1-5,CASSIIGQMGQPQHF,TGTGCCAGTAGTATAATTGGACAAATGGGTCAGCCCCAGCATTTT
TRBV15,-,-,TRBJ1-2,CATSRDGGFDYGYTF,TGTGCCACCAGCAGAGATGGGGGGTTCGACTATGGCTACACCTTC
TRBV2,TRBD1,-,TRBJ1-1,CASSEWGQGETEAFF,TGTGCCAGCAGTGAGTGGGGACAGGGGGAAACTGAAGCTTTCTTT
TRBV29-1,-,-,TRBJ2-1,CSVERENYNEQFF,TGCAGCGTTGAACGGGAGAATTACAATGAGCAGTTCTTC
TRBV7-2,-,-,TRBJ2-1,CASSLVAVSSYNEQFF,TGTGCCAGCAGCTTAGTGGCGGTGAGCTCCTACAATGAGCAGTTCTTC
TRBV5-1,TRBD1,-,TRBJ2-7,CASSFSSGQGKGEQYF,TGCGCCAGCAGCTTCTCTTCGGGACAGGGAAAAGGGGAGCAGTACTTC
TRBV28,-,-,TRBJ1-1,CASRSGQLNTEAFF,TGTGCCAGCAGATCGGGTCAACTGAACACTGAAGCTTTCTTT
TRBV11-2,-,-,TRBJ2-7,CASSPPGPEQYF,TGTGCCAGCAGCCCTCCAGGGCCCGAGCAGTACTTC
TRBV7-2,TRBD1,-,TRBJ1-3,CASSLVGQGTGNTIYF,TGTGCCAGCAGCTTAGTGGGACAGGGAACTGGAAACACCATATATTTT
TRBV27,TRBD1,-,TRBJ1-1,CASRRSGTGSLAFF,TGTGCCAGCAGGCGGTCCGGGACAGGGTCTTTAGCTTTCTTT
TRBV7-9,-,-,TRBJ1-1,CASSSIQGYVAEAFF,TGTGCCAGCAGCTCGATCCAGGGTTATGTCGCTGAAGCTTTCTTT
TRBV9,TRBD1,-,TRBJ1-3,CASSAGTVHSGNTIYF,TGTGCCAGCAGCGCCGGGACAGTACACTCTGGAAACACCATATATTTT
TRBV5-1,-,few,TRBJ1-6,CASSLEGNGYNSPLHF,TGCGCCAGCAGCTTGGAGGGGAATGGCTATAATTCACCCCTCCACTTT
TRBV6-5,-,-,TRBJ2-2,CASSYTFTTGELFF,TGTGCCAGCAGTTACACATTCACCACCGGGGAGCTGTTTTTT
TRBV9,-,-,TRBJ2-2,CASRGTNTGELFF,TGTGCCAGCAGGGGCACGAACACCGGGGAGCTGTTTTTT
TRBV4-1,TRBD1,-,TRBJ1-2,CASSHGGLRDRVSDYGYTF,TGCGCCAGCAGCCACGGGGGGCTCCGGGACAGGGTCTCGGACTATGGCTACACCTTC
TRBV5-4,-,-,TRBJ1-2,CASSPGGVYGYTF,TGTGCCAGCAGCCCGGGAGGGGTTTATGGCTACACCTTC
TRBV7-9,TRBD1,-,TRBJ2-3,CASSTGTGADTQYF,TGTGCCAGCAGCACCGGGACAGGGGCAGATACGCAGTATTTT
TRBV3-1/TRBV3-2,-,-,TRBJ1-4,CASSQGGRTNEKLFF,TGTGCCAGCAGCCAAGGAGGGAGGACTAATGAAAAACTGTTTTTT
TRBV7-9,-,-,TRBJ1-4,CASRLATGGPEKLFF,TGTGCCAGCAGGCTCGCGACAGGTGGGCCTGAAAAACTGTTTTTT
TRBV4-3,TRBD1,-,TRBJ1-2,CASSSGQGASGYTF,TGCGCCAGCAGCTCAGGACAGGGGGCTTCTGGCTACACCTTC
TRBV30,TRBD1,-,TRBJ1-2,CAWRAGQASNYGYTF,TGTGCCTGGAGGGCGGGACAGGCCTCTAACTATGGCTACACCTTC
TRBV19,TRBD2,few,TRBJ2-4,CASSIFRASGVGAKNIQYF,TGTGCCAGTAGTATCTTTAGGGCTAGCGGGGTCGGGGCCAAAAACATTCAGTACTTC
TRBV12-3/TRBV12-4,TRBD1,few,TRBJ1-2,CASSQGANYGYTF,TGTGCCAGCAGTCAGGGGGCTAACTATGGCTACACCTTC
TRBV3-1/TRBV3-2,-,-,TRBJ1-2,CASSQYGVLPNYGYTF,TGTGCCAGCAGCCAGTACGGGGTCCTCCCTAACTATGGCTACACCTTC
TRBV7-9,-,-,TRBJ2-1,CASSFSSGEQFF,TGTGCCAGCAGTTTTTCCTCCGGTGAGCAGTTCTTC
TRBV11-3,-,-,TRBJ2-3,CASSLGQGGDTQYF,TGTGCCAGCAGCTTAGGGCAGGGAGGCGATACGCAGTATTTT
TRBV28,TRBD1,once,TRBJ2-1,CASSSTGASYNEQFF,TGTGCCAGCAGTTCAACAGGGGCTTCCTACAATGAGCAGTTCTTC
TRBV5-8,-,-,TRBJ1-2,CASSLVGGGYGYTF,TGTGCCAGCAGCTTGGTCGGGGGGGGCTATGGCTACACCTTC
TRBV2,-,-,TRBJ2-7,CASKKDFSNYEQYF,TGTGCCAGTAAGAAGGACTTCTCCAACTACGAGCAGTACTTC
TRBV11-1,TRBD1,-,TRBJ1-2,CASSLGQGARYGYTF,TGTGCCAGCAGCCTGGGACAGGGGGCGCGCTATGGCTACACCTTC
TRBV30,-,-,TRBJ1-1,CAWNSGGTEAFF,TGTGCCTGGAACTCGGGTGGAACTGAAGCTTTCTTT
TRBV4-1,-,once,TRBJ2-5,CASSQDLEGGETQYF,TGCGCCAGCAGCCAAGATCTTGAGGGAGGAGAGACCCAGTACTTC
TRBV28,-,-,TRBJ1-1,CASSLEQLNTEAFF,TGTGCCAGCAGTTTAGAACAGCTGAACACTGAAGCTTTCTTT
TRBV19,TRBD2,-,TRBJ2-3,CASSIGTSGASGTQYF,TGTGCCAGTAGTATAGGAACTAGCGGGGCCTCAGGTACGCAGTATTTT
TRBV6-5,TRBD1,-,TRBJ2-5,CASRRTGSQETQYF,TGTGCCAGCAGACGGACAGGGAGTCAGGAGACCCAGTACTTC